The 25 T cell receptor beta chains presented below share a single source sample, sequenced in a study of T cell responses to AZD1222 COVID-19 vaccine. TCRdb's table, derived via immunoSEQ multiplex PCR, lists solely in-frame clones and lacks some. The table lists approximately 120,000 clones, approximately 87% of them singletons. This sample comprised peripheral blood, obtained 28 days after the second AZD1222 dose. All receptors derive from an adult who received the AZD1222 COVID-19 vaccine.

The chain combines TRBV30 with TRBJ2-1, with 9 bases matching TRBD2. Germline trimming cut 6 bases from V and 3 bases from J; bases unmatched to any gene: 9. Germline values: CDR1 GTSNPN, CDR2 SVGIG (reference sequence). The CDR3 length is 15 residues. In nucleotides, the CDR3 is TGTGCCTGCCTTAGGGCTAGCGGGAACTACAATGAGCAGTTCTTC. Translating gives CACLRASGNYNEQFF.

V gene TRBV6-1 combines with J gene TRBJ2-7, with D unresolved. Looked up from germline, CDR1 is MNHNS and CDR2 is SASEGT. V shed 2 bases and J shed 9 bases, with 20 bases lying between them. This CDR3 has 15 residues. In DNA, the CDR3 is TGTGCCAGCAGTGAACCGACTCCCTTCCCCAACGGGCAGTACTTC. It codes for CASSEPTPFPNGQYF.

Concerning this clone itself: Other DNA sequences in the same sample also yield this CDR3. In DNA, the CDR3 is TGCAGCGTTGTCCCGGGGAACACTGAAGCTTTCTTT. Protein: CSVVPGNTEAFF. The chain uses TRBV29-1 and TRBJ1-1; D remains ambiguous. V dropped 4 bases and J dropped 1 base, with 7 bases sitting between them. This CDR3 is built from 12 residues. The germline CDR1 and CDR2 sequences are SQVTM and ANQGSEA.

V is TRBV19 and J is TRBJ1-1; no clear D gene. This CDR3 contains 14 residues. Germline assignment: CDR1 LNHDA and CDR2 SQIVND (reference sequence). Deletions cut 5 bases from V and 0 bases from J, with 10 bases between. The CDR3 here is CASSYGRLNTEAFF. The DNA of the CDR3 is TGTGCCAGTAGTTACGGAAGGTTGAACACTGAAGCTTTCTTT.

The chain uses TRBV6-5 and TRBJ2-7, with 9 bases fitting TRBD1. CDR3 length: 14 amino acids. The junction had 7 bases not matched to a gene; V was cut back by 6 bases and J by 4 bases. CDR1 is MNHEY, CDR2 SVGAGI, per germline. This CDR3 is CASSENRGLYEQYF. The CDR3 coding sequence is TGTGCCAGCAGCGAGAACAGGGGGCTGTACGAGCAGTACTTC.

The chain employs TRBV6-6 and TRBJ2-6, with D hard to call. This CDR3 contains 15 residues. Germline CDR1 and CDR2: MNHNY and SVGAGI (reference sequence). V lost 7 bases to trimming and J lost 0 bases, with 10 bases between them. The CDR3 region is CASTLSSSGANVLTF. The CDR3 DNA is TGTGCCAGCACCCTATCGTCCTCTGGGGCCAACGTCCTGACTTTC.

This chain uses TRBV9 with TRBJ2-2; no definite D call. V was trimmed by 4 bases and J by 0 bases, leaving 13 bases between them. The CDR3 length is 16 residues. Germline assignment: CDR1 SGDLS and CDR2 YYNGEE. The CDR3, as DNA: TGTGCCAGCAGCACGCGAAAGACAACGAACACCGGGGAGCTGTTTTTT. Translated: CASSTRKTTNTGELFF.

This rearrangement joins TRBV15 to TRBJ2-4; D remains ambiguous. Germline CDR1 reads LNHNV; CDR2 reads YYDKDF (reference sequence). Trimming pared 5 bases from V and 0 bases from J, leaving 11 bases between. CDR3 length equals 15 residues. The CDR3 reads CATSFRAGAKNIQYF. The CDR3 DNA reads TGTGCCACCAGCTTCCGGGCCGGAGCCAAAAACATTCAGTACTTC.

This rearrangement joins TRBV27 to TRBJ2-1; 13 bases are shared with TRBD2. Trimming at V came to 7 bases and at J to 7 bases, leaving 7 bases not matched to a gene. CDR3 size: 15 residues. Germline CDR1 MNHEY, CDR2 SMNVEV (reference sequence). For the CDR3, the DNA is TGTGCCAGCACCGTGGGGACTAGCGGGATTAATGAGCAGTTCTTC. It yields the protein CASTVGTSGINEQFF.

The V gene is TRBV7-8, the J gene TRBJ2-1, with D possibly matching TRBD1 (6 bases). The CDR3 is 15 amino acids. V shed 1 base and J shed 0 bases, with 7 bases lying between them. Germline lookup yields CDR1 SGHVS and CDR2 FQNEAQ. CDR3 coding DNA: TGTGCCAGCAGCTTAGAAGGGGGCTCCTACAATGAGCAGTTCTTC. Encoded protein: CASSLEGGSYNEQFF. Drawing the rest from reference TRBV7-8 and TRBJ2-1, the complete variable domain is GAGVSQSPRYKVAKRGQDVALRCDPISGHVSLFWYQQALGQGPEFLTYFQNEAQLDKSGLPSDRFFAERPEGSVSTLKIQRTQQEDSAVYLCASSLEGGSYNEQFFGPGTRLTVL.

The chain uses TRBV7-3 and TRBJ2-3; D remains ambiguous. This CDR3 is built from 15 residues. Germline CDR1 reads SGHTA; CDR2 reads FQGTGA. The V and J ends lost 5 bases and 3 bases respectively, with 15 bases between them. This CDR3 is CASSRSGVGTDTQYF. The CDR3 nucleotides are TGTGCCAGCAGCCGATCAGGTGTTGGGACAGATACGCAGTATTTT.

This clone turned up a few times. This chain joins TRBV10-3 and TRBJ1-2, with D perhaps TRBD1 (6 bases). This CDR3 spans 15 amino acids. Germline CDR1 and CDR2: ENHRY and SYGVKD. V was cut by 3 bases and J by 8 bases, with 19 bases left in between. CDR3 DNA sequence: TGTGCCATCAGTGAAGGGGACACTCCGTGGTACGGCTACACCTTC. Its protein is CAISEGDTPWYGYTF.

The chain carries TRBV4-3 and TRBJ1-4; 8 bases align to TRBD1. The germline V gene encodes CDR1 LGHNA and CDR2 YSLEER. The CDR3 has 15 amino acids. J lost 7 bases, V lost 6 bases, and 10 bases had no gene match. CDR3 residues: CASRPRQGRSEKLFF. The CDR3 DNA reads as TGCGCCAGCAGACCCCGACAGGGGCGGAGTGAAAAACTGTTTTTT.

The CDR3 region has the DNA TGTGCCAGCTCACAGGGGCACACTAACTATGGCTACACCTTC. It codes for CASSQGHTNYGYTF. J is TRBJ1-2 and V is TRBV18, with D tentatively TRBD1 (5 bases). The V gene's germline CDR1 is KGHSH and CDR2 LQKENI. Trimming took off 4 bases at V and 0 bases at J, with 9 bases between the two ends. The CDR3 sequence is 14 residues long. The complete variable domain, with remaining parts taken from reference TRBV18 and TRBJ1-2, reads NAGVMQNPRHLVRRRGQEARLRCSPMKGHSHVYWYRQLPEEGLKFMVYLQKENIIDESGMPKERFSAEFPKEGPSILRIQQVVRGDSAAYFCASSQGHTNYGYTFGSGTRLTVV.

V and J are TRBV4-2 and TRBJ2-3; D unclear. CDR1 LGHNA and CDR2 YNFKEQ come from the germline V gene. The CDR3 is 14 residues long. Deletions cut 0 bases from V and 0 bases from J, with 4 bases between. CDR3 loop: CASSQETSTDTQYF. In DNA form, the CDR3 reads TGTGCCAGCAGCCAAGAGACCAGCACAGATACGCAGTATTTT.

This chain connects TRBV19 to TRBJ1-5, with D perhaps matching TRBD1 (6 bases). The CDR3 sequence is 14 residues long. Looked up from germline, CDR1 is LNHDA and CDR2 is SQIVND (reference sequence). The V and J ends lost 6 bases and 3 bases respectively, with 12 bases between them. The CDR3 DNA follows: TGTGCCAGTAGAGGGGGGGGAGACAATCAGCCCCAGCATTTT. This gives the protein CASRGGGDNQPQHF.

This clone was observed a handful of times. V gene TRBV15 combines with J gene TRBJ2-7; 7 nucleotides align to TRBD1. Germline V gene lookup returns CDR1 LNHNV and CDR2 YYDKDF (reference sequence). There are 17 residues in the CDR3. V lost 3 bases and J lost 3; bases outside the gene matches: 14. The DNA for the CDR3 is TGTGCCACCAGCAGTTTCCCCGGGGACAGCAGTCACTACGAGCAGTACTTC. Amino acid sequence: CATSSFPGDSSHYEQYF.

In DNA form, the CDR3 reads TGCGCCAGCAGCTCCAGGGGGGTCGCCTACGAGCAGTACTTC. Protein: CASSSRGVAYEQYF. The chain uses TRBV5-1 and TRBJ2-7; D might be TRBD1 (7 bases). Trimming removed 3 bases at V and 2 bases at J, with 12 bases between. CDR3 length: 14 residues. Germline V lookup: CDR1 SGHRS, CDR2 YFSETQ.

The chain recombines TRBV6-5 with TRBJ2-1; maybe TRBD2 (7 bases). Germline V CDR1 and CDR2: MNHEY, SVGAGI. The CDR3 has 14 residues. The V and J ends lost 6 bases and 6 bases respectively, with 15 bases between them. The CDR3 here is CASSKGGALNEQFF. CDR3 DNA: TGTGCCAGCAGCAAAGGGGGGGCGCTCAATGAGCAGTTCTTC.

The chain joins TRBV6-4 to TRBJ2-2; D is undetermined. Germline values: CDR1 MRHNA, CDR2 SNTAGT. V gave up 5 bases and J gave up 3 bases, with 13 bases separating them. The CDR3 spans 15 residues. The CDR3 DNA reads TGTGCCAGCAGTAAAAATTTTGGTGACACCGGGGAGCTGTTTTTT. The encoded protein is CASSKNFGDTGELFF.

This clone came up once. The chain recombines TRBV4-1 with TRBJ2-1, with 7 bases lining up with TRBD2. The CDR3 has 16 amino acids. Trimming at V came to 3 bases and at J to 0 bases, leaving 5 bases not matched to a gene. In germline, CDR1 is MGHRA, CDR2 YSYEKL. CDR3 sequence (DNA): TGCGCCAGCAGCCACGCTAGCGGCAGCTCCTACAATGAGCAGTTCTTC. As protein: CASSHASGSSYNEQFF.

The CDR3 DNA sequence: TGCGCCAGCAGCCAGGGGACAGGTAACTACGAGCAGTACTTC. Its protein product is CASSQGTGNYEQYF. The chain joins TRBV4-3 to TRBJ2-7; 8 bases are shared with TRBD1. Trimming removed 3 bases from V and 3 bases from J; junction bases left unmatched: 4. CDR1 LGHNA and CDR2 YSLEER come from the germline V gene. CDR3 length equals 14 residues.

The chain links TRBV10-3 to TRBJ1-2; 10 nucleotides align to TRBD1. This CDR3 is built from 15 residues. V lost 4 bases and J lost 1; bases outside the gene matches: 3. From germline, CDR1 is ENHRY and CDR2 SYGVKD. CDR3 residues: CAISGGDRGNYGYTF. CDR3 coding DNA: TGTGCCATCAGTGGGGGGGACAGGGGTAACTATGGCTACACCTTC.

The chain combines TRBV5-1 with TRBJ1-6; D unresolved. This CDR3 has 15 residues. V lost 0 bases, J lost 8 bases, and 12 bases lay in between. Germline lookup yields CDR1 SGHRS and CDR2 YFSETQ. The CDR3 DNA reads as TGCGCCAGCAGCTTGGATGCCAGTCCTTATTCACCCCTCCACTTT. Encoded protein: CASSLDASPYSPLHF.

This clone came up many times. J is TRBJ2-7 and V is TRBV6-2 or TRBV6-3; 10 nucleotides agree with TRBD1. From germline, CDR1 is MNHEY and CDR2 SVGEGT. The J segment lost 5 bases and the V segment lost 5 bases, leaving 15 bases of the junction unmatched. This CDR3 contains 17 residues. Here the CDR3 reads CASSLTGLGQGLNEQYF. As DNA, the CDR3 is TGTGCCAGCAGTCTAACTGGCTTGGGACAGGGGTTGAACGAGCAGTACTTC.